This paragraph covers one T cell receptor beta chain sequence. What it binds is not known. Researchers used 5'RACE with constant-segment primers to make TCR alpha and TCR beta cDNA libraries that carry sample barcodes and UMIs. MiXCR was run by TCRdb on the 5' RACE reads, yielding one entry per CDR3 protein. The repertoire holds roughly 400,000 distinct CDR3 sequences, with roughly 18% as singletons. The sample belongs to a study of T-cell memory formation after mild COVID-19. Study-wide results and limits: CD4/CD8 balance characterized clones contracting day 15 to 85, and CD4+ skew characterized later expanders. Whether day 37 second-wave clones are SARS-CoV-2-specific was not confirmed.

The CDR3 contains 15 residues. Input material: PBMCs or a T cell subset sorted from them (not recorded which). This chain links TRBV21-1 with TRBJ2-7; whether TRBD1, the table's D call, matches the DNA was not checked. TRBV21-1 is assigned pseudogene status. This TCR came from a man between 18 and 35 years old who had mild COVID-19 (a few samples of this study predate the infection). Cell type and time point are not known. The CDR3 loop reads CASPQCPGSPLEQYV. The CDR3 DNA follows: TGTGCCAGCCCTCAGTGTCCGGGTTCGCCCCTCGAGCAGTACGTC.